These 27 T cell receptor beta chains originate from one sample sequenced in a study of cytomegalovirus exposure and HLA in healthy donors. Both 60 Vbeta primers and 13 Jbeta primers went into the PCR. Assay: immunoSEQ multiplex PCR; the TCRdb copy retains only in-frame clones and omits some. This table has around 50,000 clones, approximately 65% appearing once. Sequenced: PBMCs. Receptor source: a young man in good health and CMV-seronegative.

The V and J genes are TRBV30 and TRBJ2-1; D perhaps matches TRBD2 (5 bases). CDR1 is GTSNPN, CDR2 SVGIG, per germline (reference sequence). The CDR3 runs 14 residues. V was cut by 1 base and J by 6 bases, with 13 bases left in between. The CDR3 DNA reads as TGTGCCTGGAGTGCCTTGCGGGCGACCAATGAGCAGTTCTTC. It codes for CAWSALRATNEQFF.

The V call is TRBV5-1, the J call TRBJ2-7; weak D call: TRBD2 (5 bases). The CDR3 is made up of 14 amino acids. V lost 4 bases and J lost 2, with 13 bases in between. The germline V gene encodes CDR1 SGHRS and CDR2 YFSETQ. CDR3 protein: CASSERSVPYEQYF. The DNA for the CDR3 is TGCGCCAGCAGCGAGCGGTCGGTCCCCTACGAGCAGTACTTC.

This rearrangement joins TRBV19 to TRBJ1-5; 7 bases align to TRBD1. The length of the CDR3 is 15 residues. The V segment lost 3 bases and the J segment 11 bases; nucleotides outside the gene matches: 13. From germline, CDR1 is LNHDA and CDR2 SQIVND (reference sequence). This chain's CDR3 is CASSIRDSQGMAQHF. CDR3 sequence (DNA): TGTGCCAGTAGTATTAGGGACAGCCAGGGAATGGCCCAGCATTTT. The whole variable domain, remainder taken from reference TRBV19 and TRBJ1-5, is DGGITQSPKYLFRKEGQNVTLSCEQNLNHDAMYWYRQDPGQGLRLIYYSQIVNDFQKGDIAEGYSVSREKKESFPLTVTSAQKNPTAFYLCASSIRDSQGMAQHFGDGTRLSIL.

In this sample, this clone turned up a few times. V usage is TRBV19 and J usage is TRBJ2-7; 8 nucleotides align to TRBD2. The V gene end was trimmed by 2 bases and the J gene end by 3 bases; junction bases not matched to a gene: 6. The CDR3 extends over 15 amino acids. Germline loops: CDR1 LNHDA, CDR2 SQIVND (reference sequence). The CDR3 is CASSISSGSDYEQYF. The CDR3 DNA reads TGTGCCAGTAGTATATCCAGCGGGAGTGACTACGAGCAGTACTTC. The full variable domain, in which reference TRBV19 and TRBJ2-7 provide the parts outside the CDR3, is DGGITQSPKYLFRKEGQNVTLSCEQNLNHDAMYWYRQDPGQGLRLIYYSQIVNDFQKGDIAEGYSVSREKKESFPLTVTSAQKNPTAFYLCASSISSGSDYEQYFGPGTRLTVT.

This clone was detected only once. The genes are TRBV19 and TRBJ1-5; 8 nucleotides agree with TRBD1. The CDR3 sequence is 14 residues long. Germline V gives CDR1 LNHDA, CDR2 SQIVND (reference sequence). The J segment lost 5 bases and the V segment lost 7 bases, leaving 7 bases of the junction unmatched. CDR3 sequence reads: CASKRTGRDQPQHF. CDR3 DNA: TGTGCCAGTAAGAGGACAGGGAGGGATCAGCCCCAGCATTTT.

This sequence joins TRBV27 and TRBJ1-1; D is perhaps TRBD1 (6 bases). Germline V gene lookup returns CDR1 MNHEY and CDR2 SMNVEV (reference sequence). This CDR3 is built from 13 residues. V was pared by 6 bases and J by 4 bases, with 12 bases between. The DNA for the CDR3 is TGTGCCAGCAGATTTAGGGGGGGCACTGAAGCTTTCTTT. Amino acids: CASRFRGGTEAFF.

The chain recombines TRBV18 with TRBJ1-3; 8 bases are shared with TRBD1. The trim removed 3 bases at V and 0 bases at J, leaving 1 base unmatched. Germline CDR1 is KGHSH and CDR2 is LQKENI. There are 15 residues in the CDR3. In DNA form, the CDR3 reads TGTGCCAGCTCACCTGACAGGGGCTCTGGAAACACCATATATTTT. It is translated as CASSPDRGSGNTIYF.

A single count supports this clone. The chain employs TRBV6-1 and TRBJ2-7; D is possibly TRBD2 (5 bases). The V gene's germline CDR1 is MNHNS and CDR2 SASEGT. CDR3 length: 12 residues. The CDR3 region has the DNA TGTGCGAGCGGCGGGTATGCCTACGAGCAGTACTTC. Translated: CASGGYAYEQYF.

This rearrangement joins TRBV5-1 to TRBJ2-3; 9 nucleotides match TRBD2. CDR1 is SGHRS and CDR2 is YFSETQ in the germline V gene. CDR3 length: 16 amino acids. With V trimmed by 2 bases and J by 3 bases, 7 bases remained unmatched. The CDR3 region has the DNA TGCGCCAGCAGCTTCCCTAGCGGGGCTCTTACAGATACGCAGTATTTT. It is translated as CASSFPSGALTDTQYF.

This chain uses TRBV2 with TRBJ2-1; TRBD2 agrees at 7 bases. Germline V gene lookup returns CDR1 SNHLY and CDR2 FYNNEI. The length of the CDR3 is 14 residues. Germline trimming cut 7 bases from V and 4 bases from J; bases unmatched to any gene: 7. The CDR3 bases are TGTGCCAGCACCAAGCGGGGAGAATACAATGAGCAGTTCTTC. The encoded protein is CASTKRGEYNEQFF.

This clone has only a few counts. Just one base apart from a much larger clone, this may be a read error. CDR3 region: CVSSGTSSGRASYEQYF. Written as DNA, the CDR3 is TGTGTCAGCAGTGGGACCTCTAGCGGGAGGGCCTCCTACGAGCAGTACTTC. This chain joins TRBV6-1 and TRBJ2-7; TRBD2 matches 12 bases. The germline V gene has CDR1 MNHNS and CDR2 SASEGT. The CDR3 has 17 amino acids.

The V and J genes are TRBV20-1 and TRBJ1-4; D is ambiguous. This CDR3 is 11 amino acids long. Germline-derived CDR1 and CDR2 are DFQATT and SNEGSKA (reference sequence). V was cut by 2 bases and J by 11 bases, with 9 bases left in between. CDR3 sequence (DNA): TGCAGTGCTAGACGGGATAACAAACTGTTTTTT. Translating it yields CSARRDNKLFF.

Remarks on this clone: Germline is not matched at one junction end, which may reflect a read error. The chain has TRBV29-1 and TRBJ2-7; TRBD2 might be the D (5 bases). CDR1 is SQVTM, CDR2 ANQGSEA, per germline. The length of the CDR3 is 14 residues. CDR3 bases: TGCAGCGATGTGTACGGGAATAGAGGCGACGAGAAGTACTTC. It specifies CSDVYGNRGDEKYF.

This clone has just one count. This chain joins TRBV5-1 and TRBJ1-2, with 12 bases lining up with TRBD1. With 7 bases clipped from V and 3 bases from J, the junction kept 1 base outside the gene matches. This CDR3 is 13 amino acids long. Germline lookup yields CDR1 SGHRS and CDR2 YFSETQ. The CDR3 protein is CASGTGGDYGYTF. The CDR3 DNA is TGCGCCAGCGGGACAGGGGGCGACTATGGCTACACCTTC.

This clone has just one count. The V and J genes are TRBV18 and TRBJ2-5, with a tentative D call TRBD1 (6 bases). Germline CDR1 and CDR2: KGHSH and LQKENI. Trimming removed 3 bases at V and 2 bases at J, with 13 bases between. CDR3 length equals 15 residues. The CDR3 DNA reads as TGTGCCAGCTCACCCGGACAGAGTATACAAGAGACCCAGTACTTC. It yields the protein CASSPGQSIQETQYF.

This clone was detected a few times. This chain connects TRBV5-1 to TRBJ2-1; 13 bases align to TRBD2. The CDR3 consists of 17 residues. J gave up 8 bases and V 2 bases, and 10 bases lay outside the gene matches. The germline V gene encodes CDR1 SGHRS and CDR2 YFSETQ. The DNA of the CDR3 is TGCGCCAGCAGCTTTGCTGGACTAGCGGGAGTATATCATGAGCAGTTCTTC. It specifies CASSFAGLAGVYHEQFF. Drawing the rest from reference TRBV5-1 and TRBJ2-1, the complete variable domain is KAGVTQTPRYLIKTRGQQVTLSCSPISGHRSVSWYQQTPGQGLQFLFEYFSETQRNKGNFPGRFSGRQFSNSRSEMNVSTLELGDSALYLCASSFAGLAGVYHEQFFGPGTRLTVL.

The chain couples TRBV27 to TRBJ2-5; 10 nucleotides match TRBD1. V shed 1 base, J shed 5 bases, and the junction held 10 bases outside the gene matches. Germline V gene lookup returns CDR1 MNHEY and CDR2 SMNVEV (reference sequence). CDR3 length: 17 amino acids. DNA for the CDR3: TGTGCCAGCAGTTTATATGCTCGGACAGGGGGTCGGGAGACCCAGTACTTC. It specifies CASSLYARTGGRETQYF.

As to this clone: Other DNA variants within this sample encode the same CDR3. V usage is TRBV30 and J usage is TRBJ2-3, with 10 nucleotides matching TRBD2. This CDR3 has 17 amino acids. CDR1 is GTSNPN and CDR2 is SVGIG in the germline V gene (reference sequence). V lost 3 bases to trimming and J lost 5 bases; unmatched junction nucleotides: 14. As DNA, the CDR3 is TGTGCCTGGAGGGGGGGGCTTGGACTAGCGGAGGGAGATACGCAGTATTTT. Residues: CAWRGGLGLAEGDTQYF. Looking up the rest from reference TRBV30 and TRBJ2-3 gives the full variable domain: SQTIHQWPATLVQPVGSPLSLECTVEGTSNPNLYWYRQAAGRGLQLLFYSVGIGQISSEVPQNLSASRPQDRQFILSSKKLLLSDSGFYLCAWRGGLGLAEGDTQYFGPGTRLTVL.

As DNA, the CDR3 is TGCAGCGTTGTCGAGACAGGGGATCAGCCCCAGCATTTT. Its protein product is CSVVETGDQPQHF. The J gene is TRBJ1-5, the V gene TRBV29-1; 8 nucleotides line up with TRBD1. J lost 5 bases, V lost 4 bases, and 4 bases had no gene match. The CDR3 is 13 amino acids. From germline, CDR1 is SQVTM and CDR2 ANQGSEA.

The chain has TRBV28 and TRBJ1-2, with no clear D. Germline CDR1 and CDR2: MDHEN and SYDVKM. V lost 2 bases to trimming and J lost 12 bases, with 19 bases between them. The CDR3 is 14 amino acids. The CDR3: CASSLRGTRSVDTF. The CDR3 DNA is TGTGCCAGCAGTTTACGAGGTACCCGCTCAGTAGACACCTTC.

This clone was observed a single time. The V gene is TRBV27, the J gene TRBJ2-7; 13 positions agree with TRBD2. Germline CDR1 MNHEY, CDR2 SMNVEV (reference sequence). The CDR3 is 17 amino acids. J gave up 0 bases and V 4 bases, and 6 bases lay outside the gene matches. The CDR3 nucleotides are TGTGCCAGCAGTTCACGAGGGACTAGCGGGAACTCCTACGAGCAGTACTTC. Protein sequence: CASSSRGTSGNSYEQYF.

The V gene is TRBV5-1, the J gene TRBJ2-3; D uncertain. The CDR3 loop spans 12 amino acids. The germline V gene encodes CDR1 SGHRS and CDR2 YFSETQ. The germline V and J ends were trimmed by 4 bases and 5 bases, with 8 bases remaining between them. The CDR3 protein is CASSAQLDTQYF. The CDR3 DNA reads as TGCGCCAGCAGCGCCCAGTTAGATACGCAGTATTTT.

This rearrangement joins TRBV4-1 to TRBJ1-3; no definite D call. CDR3 length: 13 amino acids. Germline-derived CDR1 and CDR2 are MGHRA and YSYEKL. The V gene lost 4 bases and the J gene lost 5 bases, with 9 bases spanning the gap. The chain's CDR3 is CASSRPQRNTIYF. The CDR3 DNA reads as TGCGCCAGCAGCCGCCCGCAGAGAAACACCATATATTTT.

The chain couples TRBV5-1 to TRBJ2-7; 13 positions agree with TRBD2. The V gene end was trimmed by 2 bases and the J gene end by 5 bases; junction bases not matched to a gene: 7. Germline lookup yields CDR1 SGHRS and CDR2 YFSETQ. The CDR3 has 16 residues. The CDR3 protein is CASSFLGTSGNNEQYF. The CDR3 nucleotides read TGCGCCAGCAGCTTCTTAGGGACTAGCGGGAACAACGAGCAGTACTTC. Based on the CDR3 plus reference TRBV5-1 and TRBJ2-7, the full variable domain is KAGVTQTPRYLIKTRGQQVTLSCSPISGHRSVSWYQQTPGQGLQFLFEYFSETQRNKGNFPGRFSGRQFSNSRSEMNVSTLELGDSALYLCASSFLGTSGNNEQYFGPGTRLTVT.

There are a few counts of this clone. This chain uses TRBV2 with TRBJ2-1; 8 bases line up with TRBD2. Germline V gene data show CDR1 as SNHLY and CDR2 as FYNNEI. CDR3 size: 17 residues. The trim removed 5 bases at V and 7 bases at J, leaving 16 bases unmatched. The CDR3 spells CASSKSGLALPLNEQFF. The CDR3 nucleotides are TGTGCCAGCAGTAAAAGCGGACTAGCCTTACCCCTAAATGAGCAGTTCTTC.

The chain carries TRBV6-5 and TRBJ2-7; 7 bases are shared with TRBD1. The germline gives CDR1 MNHEY, CDR2 SVGAGI. This CDR3 contains 13 residues. Trimming removed 5 bases from V and 2 bases from J; junction bases left unmatched: 3. CDR3 sequence reads: CASSGQVPYEQYF. As DNA, the CDR3 is TGTGCCAGCAGTGGACAGGTGCCCTACGAGCAGTACTTC.

The V call is TRBV15, the J call TRBJ2-7; unclear D gene. The CDR3 loop spans 12 amino acids. Trimming removed 3 bases at V and 3 bases at J, with 6 bases between. Germline V gives CDR1 LNHNV, CDR2 YYDKDF (reference sequence). In nucleotides, the CDR3 is TGTGCCACCAGCAGGGAGAGCTACGAGCAGTACTTC. Amino acids: CATSRESYEQYF.